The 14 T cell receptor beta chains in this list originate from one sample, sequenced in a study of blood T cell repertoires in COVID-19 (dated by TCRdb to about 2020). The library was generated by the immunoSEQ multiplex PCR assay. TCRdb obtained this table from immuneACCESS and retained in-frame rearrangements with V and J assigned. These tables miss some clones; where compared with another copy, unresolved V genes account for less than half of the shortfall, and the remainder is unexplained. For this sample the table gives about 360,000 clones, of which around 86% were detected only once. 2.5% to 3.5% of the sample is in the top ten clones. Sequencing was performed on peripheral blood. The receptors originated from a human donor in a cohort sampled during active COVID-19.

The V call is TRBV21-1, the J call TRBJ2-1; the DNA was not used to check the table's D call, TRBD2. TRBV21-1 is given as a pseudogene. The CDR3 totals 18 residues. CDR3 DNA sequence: TGTGCCAGCAGCAAATTCGTTCCCGGGACTAGCGTATACAATGAGCAGTTCTTC. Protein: CASSKFVPGTSVYNEQFF.

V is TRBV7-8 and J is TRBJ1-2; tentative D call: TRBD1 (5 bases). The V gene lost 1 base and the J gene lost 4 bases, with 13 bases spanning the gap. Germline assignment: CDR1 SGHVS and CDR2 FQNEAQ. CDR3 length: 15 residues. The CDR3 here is CASSLGAGLGYGYTF. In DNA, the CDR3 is TGTGCCAGCAGCTTAGGTGCAGGGCTAGGCTATGGCTACACCTTC. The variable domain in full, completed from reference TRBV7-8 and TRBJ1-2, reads GAGVSQSPRYKVAKRGQDVALRCDPISGHVSLFWYQQALGQGPEFLTYFQNEAQLDKSGLPSDRFFAERPEGSVSTLKIQRTQQEDSAVYLCASSLGAGLGYGYTFGSGTRLTVV.

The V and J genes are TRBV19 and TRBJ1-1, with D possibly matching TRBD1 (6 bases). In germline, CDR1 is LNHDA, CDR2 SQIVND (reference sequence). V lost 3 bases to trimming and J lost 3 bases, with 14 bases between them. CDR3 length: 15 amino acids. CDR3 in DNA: TGTGCCAGTAGTATGTCGGGGGGCCAGGACACTGAAGCTTTCTTT. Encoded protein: CASSMSGGQDTEAFF.

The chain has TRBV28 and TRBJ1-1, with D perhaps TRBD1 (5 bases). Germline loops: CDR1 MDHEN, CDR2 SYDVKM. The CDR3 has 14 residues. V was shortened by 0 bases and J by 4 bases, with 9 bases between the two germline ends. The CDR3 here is CASSLWGRLTEAFF. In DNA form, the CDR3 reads TGTGCCAGCAGTTTATGGGGGCGCCTCACTGAAGCTTTCTTT.

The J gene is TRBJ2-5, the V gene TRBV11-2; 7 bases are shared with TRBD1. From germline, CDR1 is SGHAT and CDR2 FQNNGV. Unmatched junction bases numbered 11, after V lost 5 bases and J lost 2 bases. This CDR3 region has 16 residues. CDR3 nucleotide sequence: TGTGCCAGCAGCCCTCTCCGGGACAGATTACAAGAGACCCAGTACTTC. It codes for CASSPLRDRLQETQYF. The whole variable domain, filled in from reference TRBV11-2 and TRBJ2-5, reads EAGVAQSPRYKIIEKRQSVAFWCNPISGHATLYWYQQILGQGPKLLIQFQNNGVVDDSQLPKDRFSAERLKGVDSTLKIQPAKLEDSAVYLCASSPLRDRLQETQYFGPGTRLLVL.

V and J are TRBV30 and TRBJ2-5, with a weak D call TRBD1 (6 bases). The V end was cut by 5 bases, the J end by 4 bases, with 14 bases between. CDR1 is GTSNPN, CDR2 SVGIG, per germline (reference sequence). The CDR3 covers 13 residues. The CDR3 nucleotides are TGTGCCTGGGAAAATGGGGGCGGAGAGACCCAGTACTTC. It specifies CAWENGGGETQYF.

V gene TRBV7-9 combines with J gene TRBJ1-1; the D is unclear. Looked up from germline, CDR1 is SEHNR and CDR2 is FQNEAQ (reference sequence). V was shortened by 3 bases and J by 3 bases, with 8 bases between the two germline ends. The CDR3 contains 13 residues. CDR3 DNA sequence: TGTGCCAGCAGCTTTCGTGAGGACACTGAAGCTTTCTTT. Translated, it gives CASSFREDTEAFF. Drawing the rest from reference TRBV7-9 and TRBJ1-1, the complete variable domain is DTGVSQNPRHKITKRGQNVTFRCDPISEHNRLYWYRQTLGQGPEFLTYFQNEAQLEKSRLLSDRFSAERPKGSFSTLEIQRTEQGDSAMYLCASSFREDTEAFFGQGTRLTVV.

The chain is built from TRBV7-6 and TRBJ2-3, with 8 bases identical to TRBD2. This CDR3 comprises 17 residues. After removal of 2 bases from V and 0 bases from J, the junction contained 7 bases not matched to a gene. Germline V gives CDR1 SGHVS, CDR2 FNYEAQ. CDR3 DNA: TGTGCCAGCAGCTTAATACGGCCTAGCGGGAGCACAGATACGCAGTATTTT. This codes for CASSLIRPSGSTDTQYF.

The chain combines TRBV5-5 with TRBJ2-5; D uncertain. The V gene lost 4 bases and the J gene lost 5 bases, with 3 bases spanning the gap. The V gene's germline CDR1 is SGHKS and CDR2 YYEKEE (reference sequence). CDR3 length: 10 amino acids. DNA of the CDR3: TGTGCCAGCAGCGAGGAGACCCAGTACTTC. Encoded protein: CASSEETQYF.

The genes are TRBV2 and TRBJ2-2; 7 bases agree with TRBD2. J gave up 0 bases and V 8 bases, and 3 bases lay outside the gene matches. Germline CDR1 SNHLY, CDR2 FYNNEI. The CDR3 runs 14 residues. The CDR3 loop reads CASGGVSNTGELFF. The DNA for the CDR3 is TGTGCCAGCGGGGGGGTTTCGAACACCGGGGAGCTGTTTTTT.

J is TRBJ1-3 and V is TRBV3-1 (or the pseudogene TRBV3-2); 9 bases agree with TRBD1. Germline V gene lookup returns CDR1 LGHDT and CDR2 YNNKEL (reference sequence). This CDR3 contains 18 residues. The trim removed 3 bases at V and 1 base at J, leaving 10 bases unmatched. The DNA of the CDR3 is TGTGCCAGCAGCCAGAGAAGGACAGGGGCTGCGTCTGGAAACACCATATATTTT. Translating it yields CASSQRRTGAASGNTIYF.

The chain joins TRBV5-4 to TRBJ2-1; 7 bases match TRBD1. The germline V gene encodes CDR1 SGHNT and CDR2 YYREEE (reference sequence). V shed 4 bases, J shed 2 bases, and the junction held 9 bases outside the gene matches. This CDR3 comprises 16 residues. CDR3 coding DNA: TGTGCCAGCAGCCGAGCCCGGGGACAGCCCTACAATGAGCAGTTCTTC. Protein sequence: CASSRARGQPYNEQFF.

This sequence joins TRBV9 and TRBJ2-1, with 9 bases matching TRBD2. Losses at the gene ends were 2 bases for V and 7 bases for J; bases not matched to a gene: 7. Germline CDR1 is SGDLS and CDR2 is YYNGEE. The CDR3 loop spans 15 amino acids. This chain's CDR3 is CASSVALAGWNEQFF. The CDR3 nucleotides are TGTGCCAGCAGCGTCGCCCTAGCGGGATGGAATGAGCAGTTCTTC.

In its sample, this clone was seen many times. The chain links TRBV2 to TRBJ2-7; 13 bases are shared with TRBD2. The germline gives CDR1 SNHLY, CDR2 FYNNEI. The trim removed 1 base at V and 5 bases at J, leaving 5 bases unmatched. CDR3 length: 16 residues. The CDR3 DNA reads TGTGCCAGCAGTGAAGAACTAGCGGGAGGGTCCCACGAGCAGTACTTC. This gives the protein CASSEELAGGSHEQYF.